The 12 T cell receptor beta chains below all came from one sample that was sequenced in a study of blood T cell repertoires in COVID-19. Sequencing used immunoSEQ multiplex PCR; TCRdb keeps in-frame clones, though not all of them. The table lists a few hundred thousand clones, 75% to 90% of them singletons. Sequenced sample: peripheral blood. These receptors all come from a woman aged 25 to 39 with active or convalescent COVID-19.

V and J are TRBV12-1 and TRBJ1-3. TRBV12-1 is assigned pseudogene status. The CDR3 consists of 15 residues. The CDR3 DNA reads as TGTGCCAGCAGCACCCGATGCGGCTCTGGAAACACCATATATTTT. It specifies CASSTRCGSGNTIYF.

CDR3 in amino acids: CASSPRVGANEKLFF. In DNA form, the CDR3 reads TGTGCCAGCAGCCCTCGGGTGGGAGCTAATGAAAAACTGTTTTTT. V usage is TRBV7-2 and J usage is TRBJ1-4; D is unclear. The V and J ends lost 5 bases and 3 bases respectively, with 13 bases between them. The CDR3 covers 15 residues. Looked up from germline, CDR1 is SGHTA and CDR2 is FQGNSA.

The V call is TRBV5-1, the J call TRBJ1-5; TRBD1 matches at 8 bases. Germline-derived CDR1 and CDR2 are SGHRS and YFSETQ. The CDR3 runs 13 residues. V lost 4 bases to trimming and J lost 9 bases; unmatched junction nucleotides: 6. For the CDR3, the DNA is TGCGCCAGCAGCCCACAGGGGGGGTGGCCCCAGCATTTT. It is translated as CASSPQGGWPQHF.

The chain joins TRBV5-8 to TRBJ1-4; D uncertain. In germline, CDR1 is SGHTS, CDR2 YDEGEE. The CDR3 is 14 residues long. Trimming shortened V by 3 bases and J by 3 bases, and 9 bases separated the two germline ends. In DNA, the CDR3 is TGTGCCAGCAGCTCGAGCGCTCCTAATGAAAAACTGTTTTTT. Its protein product is CASSSSAPNEKLFF.

The chain is built from TRBV27 and TRBJ2-2; D gene ambiguous. CDR1 and CDR2 from the germline V gene are MNHEY and SMNVEV (reference sequence). CDR3 length: 13 amino acids. V was pared by 2 bases and J by 4 bases, with 5 bases between. The CDR3 sequence is CASSLAATGELFF. CDR3 coding DNA: TGTGCCAGCAGTTTAGCGGCCACCGGGGAGCTGTTTTTT.

J is TRBJ2-5 and V is TRBV5-1, with 10 bases fitting TRBD2. CDR1 and CDR2 from the germline V gene are SGHRS and YFSETQ. The CDR3 loop spans 16 amino acids. V was clipped by 0 bases and J by 5 bases; unmatched bases: 7. In DNA, the CDR3 is TGCGCCAGCAGCTTGGCTGCTAGCGGGGGCGGGGAGACCCAGTACTTC. It encodes CASSLAASGGGETQYF.

The rearrangement uses TRBV19 and TRBJ2-2, with D maybe TRBD2 (6 bases). Germline CDR1 is LNHDA and CDR2 is SQIVND (reference sequence). The CDR3 extends over 14 amino acids. Trimming took off 6 bases at V and 2 bases at J, with 10 bases between the two ends. CDR3: CASRQDYNTGELFF. Here the CDR3 DNA reads TGTGCCAGTAGACAGGACTATAACACCGGGGAGCTGTTTTTT.

This CDR3 is CASTLGKGWNEQYF. CDR3 coding DNA: TGTGCCAGCACCTTGGGTAAGGGGTGGAACGAGCAGTACTTC. The chain links TRBV7-2 to TRBJ2-7; the D gene is possibly TRBD1 (5 bases). Trimming cost V 7 bases and J 5 bases, with 18 bases left between them. CDR1 and CDR2 from the germline V gene are SGHTA and FQGNSA. The CDR3 covers 14 residues.

The rearrangement joins TRBV7-2 to TRBJ1-1; D not certain. Trimming removed 3 bases at V and 1 base at J, with 6 bases between. The CDR3 consists of 13 residues. Germline V gene data show CDR1 as SGHTA and CDR2 as FQGNSA. CDR3 loop: CASSFPWNTEAFF. CDR3 DNA sequence: TGTGCCAGCAGCTTCCCTTGGAACACTGAAGCTTTCTTT.

The gene calls are TRBV5-1 and TRBJ2-3, with TRBD1 as a possible D gene (5 bases). CDR3 length: 14 amino acids. The V and J ends lost 4 bases and 5 bases respectively, with 14 bases between them. CDR1 SGHRS and CDR2 YFSETQ come from the germline V gene. CDR3 loop: CASSVRGREDTQYF. CDR3 sequence (DNA): TGCGCCAGCAGCGTAAGGGGCAGAGAAGATACGCAGTATTTT. The variable domain in full, with the rest retrieved from reference TRBV5-1 and TRBJ2-3, is KAGVTQTPRYLIKTRGQQVTLSCSPISGHRSVSWYQQTPGQGLQFLFEYFSETQRNKGNFPGRFSGRQFSNSRSEMNVSTLELGDSALYLCASSVRGREDTQYFGPGTRLTVL.

This chain uses TRBV10-3 with TRBJ2-3; D call uncertain. The V gene lost 6 bases and the J gene lost 4 bases, with 11 bases spanning the gap. Germline V gives CDR1 ENHRY, CDR2 SYGVKD. The CDR3 runs 13 residues. The CDR3 loop is CAIRTPSADTQYF. In nucleotides, the CDR3 is TGTGCCATCAGGACCCCTAGTGCAGATACGCAGTATTTT.

This chain joins TRBV6-2 or TRBV6-3 and TRBJ2-3; 9 bases match TRBD2. With 5 bases clipped from V and 8 bases from J, the junction kept 5 bases outside the gene matches. Germline V gives CDR1 MNHEY, CDR2 SVGEGT. The CDR3 runs to 13 residues. DNA of the CDR3: TGTGCCAGCAGTCGCGGGGGGGGAGGTACGCAGTATTTT. Translated, it gives CASSRGGGGTQYF.